A selection of T cell receptor beta chains follows, all from one sample in a study of T-cell memory formation after mild COVID-19. TCRdb passed the 5' RACE reads through MiXCR, listing each CDR3 protein once. This table holds about 560,000 distinct CDR3 sequences, 17% found once. The sample taken for sequencing was PBMCs or a T cell subset sorted from them (not recorded which). The receptors come from an adult woman who had mild COVID-19 (a few samples of this study predate the infection). Cell type and time point are not known. The CDR3 runs from the conserved cysteine through the conserved F or W. Each record gives: J gene, D gene, clone size, CDR3 length, V gene, CDR3 DNA, CDR3 protein. D genes are given only for firm matches. Not every row has a clone size; where given, it reads once, few, many or a size class.

J: TRBJ2-1; D: NA; size: NA; length: 17; V: TRBV18; DNA: TGTGCCAGCTCGAGATGGGACCATCGGAGCTCCTACAATGAGCAGTTCTTC; CDR3: CASSRWDHRSSYNEQFF
J: TRBJ2-1; D: TRBD1; size: NA; length: 15; V: TRBV10-3; DNA: TGTGCCATCAGTCAAGAGGACAGGGCGTACAATGAGCAGTTCTTC; CDR3: CAISQEDRAYNEQFF
J: TRBJ1-2; D: NA; size: many; length: 15; V: TRBV15; DNA: TGTGCCACCAGCAGAGATACGGCGGAGATGTATGGCTACACCTTC; CDR3: CATSRDTAEMYGYTF
J: TRBJ1-2; D: NA; size: few; length: 12; V: TRBV29-1; DNA: TGCAGCGTTTGGGGTCAATCCTATGGCTACACCTTC; CDR3: CSVWGQSYGYTF
J: TRBJ2-1; D: TRBD1; size: NA; length: 15; V: TRBV12-3/TRBV12-4; DNA: TGTGCCAGCAGCGAAATTGGGACAGTCTACAATGAGCAGTTCTTC; CDR3: CASSEIGTVYNEQFF
J: TRBJ1-4; D: NA; size: few; length: 13; V: TRBV20-1; DNA: TGCAGTGCTGAAGAGGCAACTAATGAAAAACTGTTTTTT; CDR3: CSAEEATNEKLFF
J: TRBJ1-2; D: NA; size: NA; length: 15; V: TRBV7-8; DNA: TGTGCCAGCAGCTTAGCGGCAGGCACGTATCCTGGCTACACCTTC; CDR3: CASSLAAGTYPGYTF
J: TRBJ1-6; D: TRBD1; size: few; length: 14; V: TRBV2; DNA: TGTGCCAGCATGCTGGGACAGGGGAGATCACCCCTCCACTTT; CDR3: CASMLGQGRSPLHF
J: TRBJ2-1; D: NA; size: NA; length: 15; V: TRBV7-8; DNA: TGTGCCAGCAGCTTCCGGGTAGCGTCCTACAATGAGCAGTTCTTC; CDR3: CASSFRVASYNEQFF
J: TRBJ1-4; D: NA; size: NA; length: 15; V: TRBV5-4; DNA: TGTGCCAGCAGCTTGAGGAGACAAGATAATGAAAAACTGTTTTTT; CDR3: CASSLRRQDNEKLFF
J: TRBJ2-1; D: NA; size: NA; length: 17; V: TRBV7-9; DNA: TGTGCCAGCAGCTCCGCTTCGGACGAAAGCTCCTACAATGAGCAGTTCTTC; CDR3: CASSSASDESSYNEQFF
J: TRBJ1-2; D: NA; size: few; length: 13; V: TRBV4-1; DNA: TGCGCCAGCAGCCCGCCGGGGGCGTATGGCTACACCTTC; CDR3: CASSPPGAYGYTF
J: TRBJ1-1; D: NA; size: NA; length: 15; V: TRBV25-1; DNA: TGTGCCAGCAGTCTAGAAGGGACGAGTGGGACTGAAGCTTTCTTT; CDR3: CASSLEGTSGTEAFF
J: TRBJ2-5; D: NA; size: few; length: 17; V: TRBV6-5; DNA: TGTGCCAGCAGTTACGAGTTTGGAGCGGCCGTACGAGAGACCCAGTACTTC; CDR3: CASSYEFGAAVRETQYF
J: TRBJ1-5; D: NA; size: few; length: 14; V: TRBV7-2; DNA: TGTGCCAGCAGGTCAGGGGATAGCAATCAGCCCCAGCATTTT; CDR3: CASRSGDSNQPQHF